The T cell receptor beta chain under discussion was sequenced for a study of T-cell reconstitution after alpha-beta-depleted transplantation in children. Study conclusions and caveats: The high TCRbeta diversity at day 60 in some patients came from surviving recipient T cells and thymic progenitors. Alpha-beta T cells present about two months after transplant were reported to originate from several hundred expanded graft clones. Newly made T cells mostly supplied T-cell counts and diversity one year after transplant.

CDR1 SGHVS and CDR2 FQNEAQ come from the germline V gene. Trimming took off 3 bases at V and 0 bases at J, with 12 bases between the two ends. CDR3 length equals 16 residues. This clonotype was found a few times. Its antigen is not identified. Preparation of the TCRbeta library was carried out with unique molecular identifiers. TCRdb ran MiXCR on the PCR reads and lists one entry per CDR3 protein. The table lists about 98,000 distinct CDR3 sequences, 20% to 30% of them singletons, with about 22% in the top ten. The sequence was obtained from a boy younger than 10 with acute lymphoblastic leukemia, due to receive a stem cell transplant. The sequenced sample was PBMCs, obtained before TCRalphabeta/CD19-depleted stem cell transplant. The genes are TRBV7-8 and TRBJ2-1, with D unclear. The CDR3 nucleotides are TGTGCCAGCAGCTTCTCAAGGGTTTACTCCTACAATGAGCAGTTCTTC. This encodes CASSFSRVYSYNEQFF.